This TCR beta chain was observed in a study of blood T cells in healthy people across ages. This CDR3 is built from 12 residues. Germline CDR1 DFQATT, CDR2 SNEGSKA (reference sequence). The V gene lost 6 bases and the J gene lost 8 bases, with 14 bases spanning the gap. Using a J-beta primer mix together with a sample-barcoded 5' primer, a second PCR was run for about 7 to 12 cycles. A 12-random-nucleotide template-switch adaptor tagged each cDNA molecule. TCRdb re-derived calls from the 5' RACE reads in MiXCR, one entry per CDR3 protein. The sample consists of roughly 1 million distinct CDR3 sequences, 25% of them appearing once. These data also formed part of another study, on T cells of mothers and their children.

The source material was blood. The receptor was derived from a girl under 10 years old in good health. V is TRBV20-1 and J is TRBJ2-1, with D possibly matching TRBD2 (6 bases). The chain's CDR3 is CSARYPSDEQFF. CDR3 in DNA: TGCAGTGCGAGATATCCTAGCGATGAGCAGTTCTTC.